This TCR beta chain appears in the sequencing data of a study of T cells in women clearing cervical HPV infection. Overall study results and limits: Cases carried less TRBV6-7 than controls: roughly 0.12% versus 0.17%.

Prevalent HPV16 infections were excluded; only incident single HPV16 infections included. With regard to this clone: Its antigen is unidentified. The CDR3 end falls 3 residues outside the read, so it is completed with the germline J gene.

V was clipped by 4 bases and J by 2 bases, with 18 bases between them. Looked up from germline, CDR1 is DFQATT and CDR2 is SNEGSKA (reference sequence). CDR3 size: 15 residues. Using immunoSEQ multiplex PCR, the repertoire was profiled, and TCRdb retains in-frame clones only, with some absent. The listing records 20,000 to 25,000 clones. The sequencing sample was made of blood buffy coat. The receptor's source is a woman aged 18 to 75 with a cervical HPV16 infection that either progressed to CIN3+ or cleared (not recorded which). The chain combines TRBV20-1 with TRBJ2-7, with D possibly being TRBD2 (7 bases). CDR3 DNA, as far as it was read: TGCAGTGCTACAAACCCACGGGGGGCCCCCTACGAG. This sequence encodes CSATNPRGAPYE. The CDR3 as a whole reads CSATNPRGAPYEQYF.